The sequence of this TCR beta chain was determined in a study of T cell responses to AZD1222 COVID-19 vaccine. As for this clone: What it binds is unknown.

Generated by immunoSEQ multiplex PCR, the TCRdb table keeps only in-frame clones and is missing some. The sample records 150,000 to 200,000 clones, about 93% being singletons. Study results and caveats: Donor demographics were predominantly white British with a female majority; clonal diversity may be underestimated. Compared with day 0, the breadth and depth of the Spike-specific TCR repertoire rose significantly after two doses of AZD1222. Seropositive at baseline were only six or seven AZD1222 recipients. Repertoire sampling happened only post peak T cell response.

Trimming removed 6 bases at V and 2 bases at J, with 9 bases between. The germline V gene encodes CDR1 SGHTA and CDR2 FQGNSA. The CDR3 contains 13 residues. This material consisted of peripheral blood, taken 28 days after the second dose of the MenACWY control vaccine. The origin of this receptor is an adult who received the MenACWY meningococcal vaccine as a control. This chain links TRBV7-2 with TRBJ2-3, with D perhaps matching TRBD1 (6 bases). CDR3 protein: CASRNRDTDTQYF. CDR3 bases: TGTGCCAGCAGGAACAGGGACACAGATACGCAGTATTTT.